This T cell receptor (beta chain) was captured in a study of shared clonotypes between healthy human individuals (dated by TCRdb to 2020 to 2022). Regarding the study in general: A few men and a couple of women, aged 18 to 49 years, made up the cohort. Per donor, three plates each were used for CD4 naive and CD4 memory, two for CD8 naive, and one for CD8 memory. To estimate repertoire size and how much clonotype sharing occurs between individuals, the study deeply sequenced the blood TCR repertoires of roughly 5 healthy adults. Libraries were prepared and TCR repertoires were sequenced by different laboratories using diverse techniques, in order to increase sequencing depth and limit assay-specific biases. Per donor, leukapheresis produced somewhere between about 0.9 and 9.5 billion PBMCs. Results and caveats for the whole study, not just this receptor: Based on pairwise subsampling, the degree of clonotype sharing among donors was expected to be affected by sequencing depth. Across a few donors, roughly 5.4% of naive CD4, roughly 3.8% of naive CD8, around 2.1% of memory CD4, and roughly 0.41% of memory CD8 clonotypes were shared. Sampling was restricted to blood, and TCR repertoires in tissues likely differ from the TCR repertoires found in blood. Estimated clonotype richness was generally larger for naive than for memory subsets. Higher generation probabilities were observed for clonotypes shared by all four sorted-subset donors than for non-shared clonotypes. The small number of donors limited the genetic and exposure-history diversity represented. Even with the large sequencing depth, rarefaction of the sorted-subset datasets indicated that sequencing was incomplete.

Using the deep immunoSEQ assay, TCR CDR3 regions were amplified from genomic DNA by multiplex PCR. Extracted genomic DNA from each cell subset was distributed evenly across all wells of several immunoSEQ 96-well plates, and each plate was treated as a replicate. Each replicate PCR for sorted subsets received about 220 ng genomic DNA, equal to about 30,000 T cell genomes. The purified libraries were quantified using a Qubit 3.0 fluorometer, sized with a Bioanalyzer 2100, and then quantified again using the KAPA Library Quantification kit. Each immunoSEQ 96-well plate was sequenced on its own single-read 150-cycle Illumina NextSeq 550 flow cell. For the original study's pipeline: Because only junctional sequences without quality scores were contained in the immunoSEQ output, filtering matching that applied to full-length reads could not be performed. To assign V/J genes and CDR3, sequences were annotated against IMGT germline references using PyIR, a Python wrapper for IgBLAST v1.9. Reads with weak V/J assignments (E-value above 1e-6), missing CDR3, stop codons, out-of-frame junctions, or ambiguous translated residues were removed. V3J clonotypes were defined as sequences sharing an identical inferred V gene, J gene, and CDR3 amino acid sequence. The percentage overlap between two repertoires was calculated by dividing the number of shared unique clonotypes by the size of the smaller repertoire. Three approaches were used to assess repertoire richness: RTK rarefaction, the Chao1 estimator, and Recon v2.1 estimates of unobserved clonotypes. Generation probabilities were computed with OLGA for all TCRbeta clonotypes obtained by the gDNA method from four donors. TCRdb retrieved this table from immuneACCESS and kept in-frame rearrangements only. Not all clones are present; in checked studies, unresolved V genes account for under half, and no reason is known for the remainder. D and trimming were read from the DNA, whereas the V and J calls and clone size are those reported in that table. Here the sample has some 1.5 million clones; more than 95% occur a single time. The ten largest clonotypes hold about 1.2% of the sample.

For this clone: This clone's antigen is unknown. No much larger clonotype is one base removed from it; base qualities were not supplied.

Healthy HIV-negative adults with no recently reported acute infections or vaccinations were included as donors. Only Caucasian adults living in Nashville, Tennessee, USA were represented among the donors. Magnetic negative selection was used to enrich CD4+ T cells, after which naive cells were positively selected on CD45RA and the negative fraction became the memory subset. Blood was obtained by leukapheresis, after which PBMCs were separated by Ficoll-Histopaque density gradient centrifugation and cryopreserved in liquid nitrogen vapor phase. Analytical flow cytometry was used to check the purity and quantity of each magnetically sorted T cell population. Each sorted fraction had its genomic DNA isolated and then quantified by UV absorbance on a Nanodrop 2000c. The receptor was isolated from a man aged 25-40 years in good health. The sequenced sample was naive CD4+ T cells sorted from blood. The cell subset or site tag for this specimen amounts to: CD45RA+ positively selected.

The nucleotide sequence reads as follows: TGTGCCATCAGTGAATCCCTAGCGGGAGGGGGTGAGCAGTTCTTC. The translation is CAISESLAGGGEQFF. This chain is built from TRBV10-3 and TRBJ2-1; 12 middle bases align to TRBD2. Trimming leaves V shorter by 3 bases and J shorter by 9 bases, with the junction holding 6 bases beyond the gene matches. As encoded in the germline V gene, CDR1 is ENHRY while CDR2 is SYGVKD. The CDR3 runs 15 residues from the cysteine to the phenylalanine. Of all the DNA, just the CDR3 is kept, 45 bases in frame from base 1.